This T cell receptor (beta chain) came from a study of early stage breast cancer tumors. Only in-frame clones appear in the TCRdb table, and some are missing; sequencing was by immunoSEQ multiplex PCR. The sample has about 34,000 clones, almost 75% seen once. The V segment lost 5 bases and the J segment 3 bases; nucleotides outside the gene matches: 3. Looked up from germline, CDR1 is LNHDA and CDR2 is SQIVND (reference sequence). This CDR3 is built from 15 residues. This rearrangement joins TRBV19 to TRBJ1-4, with 10 bases lining up with TRBD1. Sequenced input: breast tumor tissue. The sequence derives from a person in their thirties with breast cancer. For the CDR3, the DNA is TGTGCCAGTAGTTCGGGGACAGGGGCTAATGAAAAACTGTTTTTT. This gives the protein CASSSGTGANEKLFF.